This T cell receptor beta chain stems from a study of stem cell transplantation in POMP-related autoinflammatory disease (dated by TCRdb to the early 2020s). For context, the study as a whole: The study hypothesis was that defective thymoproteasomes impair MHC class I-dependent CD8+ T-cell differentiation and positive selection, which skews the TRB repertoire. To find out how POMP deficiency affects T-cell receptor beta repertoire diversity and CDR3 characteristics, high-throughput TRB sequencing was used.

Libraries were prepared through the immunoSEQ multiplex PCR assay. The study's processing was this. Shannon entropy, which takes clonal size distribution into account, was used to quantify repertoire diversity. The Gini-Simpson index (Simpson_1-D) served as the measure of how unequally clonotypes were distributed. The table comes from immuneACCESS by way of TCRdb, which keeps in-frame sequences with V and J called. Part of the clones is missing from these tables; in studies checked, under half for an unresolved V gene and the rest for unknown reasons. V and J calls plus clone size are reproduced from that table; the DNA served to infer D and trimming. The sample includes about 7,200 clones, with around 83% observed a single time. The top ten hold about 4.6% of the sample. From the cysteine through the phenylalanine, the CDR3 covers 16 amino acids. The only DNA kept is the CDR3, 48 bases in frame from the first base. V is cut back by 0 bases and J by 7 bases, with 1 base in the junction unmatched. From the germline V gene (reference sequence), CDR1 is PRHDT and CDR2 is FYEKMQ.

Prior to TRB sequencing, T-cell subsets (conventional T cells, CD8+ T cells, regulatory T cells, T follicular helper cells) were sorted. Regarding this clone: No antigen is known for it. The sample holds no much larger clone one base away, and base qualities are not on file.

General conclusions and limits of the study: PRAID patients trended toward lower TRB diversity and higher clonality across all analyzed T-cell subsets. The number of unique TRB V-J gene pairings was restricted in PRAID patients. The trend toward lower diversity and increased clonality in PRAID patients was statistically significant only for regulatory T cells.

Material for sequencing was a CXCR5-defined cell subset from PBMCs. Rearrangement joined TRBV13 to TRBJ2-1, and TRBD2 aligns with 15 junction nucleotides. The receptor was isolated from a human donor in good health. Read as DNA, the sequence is TGTGCCAGCAGCTTAGGAGGACTAGCGGGGGGGAATGAGCAGTTCTTC. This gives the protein CASSLGGLAGGNEQFF.